Here is one T cell receptor (beta chain) with its context. The table came from immunoSEQ multiplex PCR; TCRdb's copy has only in-frame clones and leaves some out. The sample has 70,000 to 80,000 clones; more than 75% are singletons. The data were obtained in a study of OX40 agonist ivuxolimab in advanced cancers. Overall study context: People who had prior anti-PD-1, anti-PD-L1 or anti-CTLA-4 therapy could take part, and less than 50% had some. Partial responses were achieved by three patients, of whom one had hepatocellular carcinoma and two had cutaneous melanoma.

Trimming removed 4 bases from V and 3 bases from J; junction bases left unmatched: 12. The CDR3 spans 17 residues. The germline V gene has CDR1 SGDLS and CDR2 YYNGEE. The sequenced sample was CD4+ or CD8+ T cells sorted from blood, obtained in a trial of the OX40 agonist ivuxolimab. The chain links TRBV9 to TRBJ2-2, with TRBD2 matching 7 bases. This receptor was obtained from an adult with an advanced solid tumor such as melanoma, head and neck, liver or kidney cancer. Here the CDR3 DNA reads TGTGCCAGCAGCCCCCGTCGGGAGCGGGATGACACCGGGGAGCTGTTTTTT. It encodes CASSPRRERDDTGELFF.